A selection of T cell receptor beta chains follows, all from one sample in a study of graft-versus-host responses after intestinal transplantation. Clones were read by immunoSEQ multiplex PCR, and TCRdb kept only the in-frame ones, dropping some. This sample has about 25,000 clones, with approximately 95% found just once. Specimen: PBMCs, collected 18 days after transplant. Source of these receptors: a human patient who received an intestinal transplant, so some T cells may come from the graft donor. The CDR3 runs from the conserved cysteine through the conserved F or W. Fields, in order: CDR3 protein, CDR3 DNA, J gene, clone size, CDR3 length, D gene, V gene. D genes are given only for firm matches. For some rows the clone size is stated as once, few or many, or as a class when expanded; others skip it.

CASSSTSGGDYTGELFF,TGTGCCAGCAGCTCTACGAGCGGGGGGGACTACACCGGGGAGCTGTTTTTT,TRBJ2-2,.,17,TRBD2,TRBV7-6
CASSPSTGFNYGYTF,TGTGCCAGCAGCCCCTCGACAGGGTTCAACTATGGCTACACCTTC,TRBJ1-2,.,15,TRBD1,TRBV7-3
CASSRTSGGDTQYF,TGTGCCAGCAGTCGGACTAGCGGGGGAGATACGCAGTATTTT,TRBJ2-3,.,14,TRBD2,TRBV6-1
CATSRGRTLWGPGIFF,.,TRBJ1-1,.,16,.,TRBV15
CASSLGRDTQYF,TGCGCCAGCAGCTTGGGACGGGATACGCAGTATTTT,TRBJ2-3,once,12,.,TRBV5-1
CASSMGGMGTEAFF,TGTGCCAGTAGTATGGGGGGGATGGGGACTGAAGCTTTCTTT,TRBJ1-1,.,14,.,TRBV19
CASSGAEAGYTF,TGTGCCAGCAGCGGGGCGGAGGCAGGCTACACCTTC,TRBJ1-2,.,12,.,TRBV9
CASSFGHAYEQYF,TGTGCCAGCAGTTTTGGCCATGCTTACGAGCAGTACTTC,TRBJ2-7,few,13,.,TRBV27
CASSLTGYGYTF,TGTGCCAGCAGCTTGACAGGTTATGGCTACACCTTC,TRBJ1-2,.,12,.,TRBV6-5
CASSFLTGRNYGYTF,TGTGCCAGCAGTTTCCTGACGGGAAGAAACTATGGCTACACCTTC,TRBJ1-2,.,15,.,TRBV6-5
CASSSQTSGNNEQFF,TGTGCCAGCAGCTCTCAGACTAGCGGTAACAATGAGCAGTTCTTC,TRBJ2-1,.,15,TRBD2,TRBV5-4
CASSESDFPPGALHF,TGCGCCAGCAGTGAGTCGGACTTCCCCCCTGGGGCCCTCCACTTT,TRBJ1-6,.,15,.,TRBV10-2
CSVDGYTF,TGCAGCGTTGATGGCTACACCTTC,TRBJ1-2,.,8,.,TRBV29-1
CASSLQGYEQYF,TGTGCCAGCAGCTTGCAGGGCTACGAGCAGTACTTC,TRBJ2-7,.,12,.,TRBV7-8
CATSRDTGSNQPQHF,TGTGCCACCAGCAGAGATACGGGTAGCAATCAGCCCCAGCATTTT,TRBJ1-5,.,15,.,TRBV15
CASSPQRTESSYEQYF,TGTGCCAGCTCACCCCAGCGGACGGAAAGCTCCTACGAGCAGTACTTC,TRBJ2-7,.,16,.,TRBV18
CASSRDGTAYNSPLHF,TGTGCCAGCAGTCGCGACGGGACAGCTTATAATTCACCCCTCCACTTT,TRBJ1-6,.,16,TRBD1,TRBV14
CASSLASGGEGGWGAGTEAFF,TGCGCCAGCAGCTTGGCCTCGGGGGGCGAAGGTGGTTGGGGTGCGGGCACTGAAGCTTTCTTT,TRBJ1-1,.,21,.,TRBV5-1
CASSQDDRGPYEQYF,TGCGCCAGCAGCCAAGACGACAGGGGGCCCTACGAGCAGTACTTC,TRBJ2-7,.,15,TRBD1,TRBV4-1
CASSRPRGTNEKLFF,TGTGCCAGCAGCCGCCCCAGGGGAACTAATGAAAAACTGTTTTTT,TRBJ1-4,.,15,.,TRBV7-9
CASSFLRDSYNEQFF,TGCGCCAGCAGCTTCCTTCGGGACAGTTACAATGAGCAGTTCTTC,TRBJ2-1,.,15,TRBD1,TRBV4-1
CASSLVGPYEQYF,TGTGCCAGCAGCCTGGTCGGCCCCTACGAGCAGTACTTC,TRBJ2-7,.,13,.,TRBV6-1
CASSLELVNTEAFF,TGTGCCAGCTCCCTGGAACTGGTGAACACTGAAGCTTTCTTT,TRBJ1-1,.,14,.,TRBV18
CASSPLGDPETQYF,TGTGCCAGCAGCCCCTTGGGCGATCCAGAGACCCAGTACTTC,TRBJ2-5,.,14,.,TRBV6-5
CASSQEFLAPTGELFF,TGTGCCAGCAGCCAAGAATTCCTAGCTCCAACCGGGGAGCTGTTTTTT,TRBJ2-2,.,16,.,TRBV4-2
CASSSSDRAETQYF,TGTGCCAGCAGCTCCTCAGACAGGGCGGAGACCCAGTACTTC,TRBJ2-5,.,14,TRBD1,TRBV7-9
CASNQGIEAFF,TGTGCCAGCAACCAGGGAATTGAAGCTTTCTTT,TRBJ1-1,.,11,.,TRBV6-5
CASSYPPRHLYSNQPQHF,TGTGCCAGCAGCTATCCCCCGCGACACCTCTATAGCAATCAGCCCCAGCATTTT,TRBJ1-5,.,18,.,TRBV5-8
CASRHLQAGEADTQYF,TGCGCCAGCAGACACCTGCAAGCGGGGGAGGCAGATACGCAGTATTTT,TRBJ2-3,once,16,TRBD2,TRBV5-1
CASSLEEGNTEAFF,TGTGCCAGCAGCTTAGAAGAGGGAAACACTGAAGCTTTCTTT,TRBJ1-1,.,14,.,TRBV13
CASGLGFIQETQYF,TGTGCTAGTGGTTTAGGGTTTATCCAAGAGACCCAGTACTTC,TRBJ2-5,.,14,.,TRBV12-5
CASSLYTGFDGYTF,TGTGCCAGCAGCTTATACACAGGTTTCGATGGCTACACCTTC,TRBJ1-2,.,14,.,TRBV7-9
CALDIGVNQPQHF,TGTGCCTTAGACATAGGGGTTAATCAGCCCCAGCATTTT,TRBJ1-5,.,13,.,TRBV30
CASSYLLGQGGTEAFF,TGCGCCAGCAGTTACCTCCTAGGACAGGGTGGAACTGAAGCTTTCTTT,TRBJ1-1,.,16,TRBD1,TRBV5-1
CASSEAQAYEQYF,TGTGCCAGCAGTGAAGCGCAGGCCTACGAGCAGTACTTC,TRBJ2-7,.,13,.,TRBV6-1
CASSQGLGDEQFF,TGTGCCAGCAGCCAAGGACTAGGGGATGAGCAGTTCTTC,TRBJ2-1,.,13,.,TRBV14
CASSPSISDGYTF,TGTGCCAGCAGCCCGAGCATCTCGGATGGCTACACCTTC,TRBJ1-2,once,13,.,TRBV7-9
CASRRSGLGEQFF,TGCGCCAGTAGAAGATCGGGGTTGGGTGAGCAGTTCTTC,TRBJ2-1,.,13,.,TRBV4-1
CASSQGVGTEAFF,TGTGCCAGCAGCCAAGGAGTTGGGACTGAAGCTTTCTTT,TRBJ1-1,once,13,.,TRBV7-3
CASMRDYTGELFF,TGTGCCAGCATGAGGGATTACACCGGGGAGCTGTTTTTT,TRBJ2-2,once,13,.,TRBV2
CASSQDLGGLGNTIYF,TGTGCCAGCAGCCAAGATCTGGGAGGGCTTGGAAACACCATATATTTT,TRBJ1-3,.,16,.,TRBV4-2
CASSLGAYEQYF,TGTGCCAGCAGCTTAGGGGCCTACGAGCAGTACTTC,TRBJ2-7,.,12,.,TRBV25-1
CASSQGVSSHYEQYF,TGTGCCAGCAGCCAAGGCGTGTCTAGCCACTACGAGCAGTACTTC,TRBJ2-7,.,15,.,TRBV4-2
CASTIGGSTGELFF,TGTGCCAGCACTATAGGGGGTAGCACCGGGGAGCTGTTTTTT,TRBJ2-2,.,14,.,TRBV5-6
CASSFAGGDGYTF,TGCGCCAGCAGCTTTGCAGGAGGGGATGGCTACACCTTC,TRBJ1-2,.,13,.,TRBV5-1
CASSLGEETQYF,TGTGCCAGCAGCCTGGGGGAAGAGACCCAGTACTTC,TRBJ2-5,.,12,.,TRBV9
CASSYSGGKKYNGQFF,TGTGCCAGCAGTTATAGCGGGGGGAAAAAATACAATGGGCAGTTCTTC,TRBJ2-1,.,16,TRBD2,TRBV6-5
CASSFRGENEQFF,TGCGCCAGCAGCTTTCGGGGGGAGAATGAGCAGTTCTTC,TRBJ2-1,.,13,TRBD2,TRBV5-1
CASSLGNSRNEKLFF,TGTGCCAGCAGCTTAGGGAATTCCCGCAATGAAAAACTGTTTTTT,TRBJ1-4,once,15,.,TRBV11-2
CASSPGTVYGYTF,TGTGCCAGCTCACCGGGGACAGTATATGGCTACACCTTC,TRBJ1-2,.,13,TRBD1,TRBV18
CASGGAGGPSEQFF,TGTGCCAGTGGTGGGGCGGGGGGGCCAAGTGAGCAGTTCTTC,TRBJ2-1,.,14,TRBD2,TRBV9
CASSPRGDNSPLHF,TGTGCCAGCAGTCCGCGGGGAGATAATTCACCCCTCCACTTT,TRBJ1-6,.,14,.,TRBV27